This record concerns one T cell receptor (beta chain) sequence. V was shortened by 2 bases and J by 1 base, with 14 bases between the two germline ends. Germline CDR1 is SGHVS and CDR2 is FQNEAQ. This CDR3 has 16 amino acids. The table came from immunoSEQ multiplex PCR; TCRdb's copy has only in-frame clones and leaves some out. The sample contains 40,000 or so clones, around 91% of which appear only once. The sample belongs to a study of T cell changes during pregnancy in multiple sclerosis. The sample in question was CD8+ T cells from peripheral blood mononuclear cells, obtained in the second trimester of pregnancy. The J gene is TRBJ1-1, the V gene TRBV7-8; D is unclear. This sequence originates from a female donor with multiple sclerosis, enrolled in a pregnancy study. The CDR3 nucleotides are TGTGCCAGCAGCTTACCGAAACAGAGCTCGAACACTGAAGCTTTCTTT. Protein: CASSLPKQSSNTEAFF.